The rows below give T cell receptor beta chains drawn from one sample of a study of technical replicates of blood from several donors. Using immunoSEQ multiplex PCR, the repertoire was profiled, and TCRdb retains in-frame clones only, with some absent. The sample gives tens of thousands of clones, 95% to 98% of which show up once; approximately 0.21% is in the top ten. The sample consisted of T cells isolated from PBMCs. The receptors derive from a human donor in good health. Both conserved end residues are part of each CDR3. The D gene is left open where the match is weak. Size is stated for part of the rows, as once, few or many counts, or as a class when the clone is expanded.

d_gene | j_gene | v_gene | abundance | len | CDR3nt | CDR3aa
TRBD1 | TRBJ1-1 | TRBV27 | NA | 14 | TGTGCCAGCAGTTCAGTCCCGAACCCAGGGGGAGCTTTCTTT | CASSSVPNPGGAFF
NA | TRBJ1-1 | TRBV27 | NA | 14 | TGTGCCAGCAGTTTAGCAAGGGGTCACACTGAAGCTTTCTTT | CASSLARGHTEAFF
TRBD1 | TRBJ2-1 | TRBV10-3 | NA | 13 | TGTGCCATCACCAGGGACAGGGCTAATGAGCAGTTCTTC | CAITRDRANEQFF
TRBD2 | TRBJ2-7 | TRBV7-3 | NA | 13 | TGTGCCAGCAGCTCCCCAAACGGGGGGGAGCAGTACTTC | CASSSPNGGEQYF
TRBD1 | TRBJ2-7 | TRBV7-6 | NA | 18 | TGTGCCAGCAGCTTATCCCCCTACCGGGACAGGGGAACCTACGAGCAGTACTTC | CASSLSPYRDRGTYEQYF
NA | TRBJ2-1 | TRBV7-3 | NA | 15 | TGTGCCAGCAGCTTATGGCCTAGCCCCCCGAATGAGCAGTTCTTC | CASSLWPSPPNEQFF
NA | TRBJ2-2 | TRBV27 | NA | 14 | TGTGCCAGCAGAACGACAGGTCGCAACGGGGAGCTGTTTTTT | CASRTTGRNGELFF
NA | TRBJ1-5 | TRBV18 | NA | 13 | TGTGCCAGCTCACCAGCCACTAATCAGCCCCAGCATTTT | CASSPATNQPQHF
TRBD1 | TRBJ2-1 | TRBV30 | NA | 16 | TGTGCCTGGAGGTTAGGGACAGGATCGCCCTACAATGAGCAGTTCTTC | CAWRLGTGSPYNEQFF
TRBD1 | TRBJ2-3 | TRBV19 | NA | 16 | TGTGCCAGTAGTATCGGGACAGGGGACATTTCAGATACGCAGTATTTT | CASSIGTGDISDTQYF
TRBD1 | TRBJ2-7 | TRBV4-3 | NA | 16 | TGCGCCAGCAGCCAAGATCTGGCGACAGGGTCCTACGAGCAGTACTTC | CASSQDLATGSYEQYF
TRBD2 | TRBJ2-3 | TRBV15 | NA | 16 | TGTGCCACCAGCAGAGAGTGGCGGGAGTTGACAGATACGCAGTATTTT | CATSREWRELTDTQYF
NA | TRBJ2-7 | TRBV2 | few | 9 | TGTGCCAGCAAGCACGAGCAGTACTTC | CASKHEQYF
TRBD2 | TRBJ2-3 | TRBV27 | NA | 18 | TGTGCCAGCAGTATTGGACTAGCGGTAAATCTTTTCACAGATACGCAGTATTTT | CASSIGLAVNLFTDTQYF
TRBD2 | TRBJ2-1 | TRBV7-2 | NA | 13 | TGTGCCAGCAGCAAGGGGGCTAGCGGGAGGCAGTTCTTC | CASSKGASGRQFF
TRBD1 | TRBJ1-1 | TRBV19 | NA | 18 | TGTGCCAGTAGTATAGAGGCACTGAGCGGACAGGGGGCGGCTGAAGCTTTCTTT | CASSIEALSGQGAAEAFF
TRBD1 | TRBJ2-7 | TRBV29-1 | NA | 13 | TGCAGCGTTGACATTGGGACAGCTTACGAGCAGTACTTC | CSVDIGTAYEQYF
TRBD2 | TRBJ2-7 | TRBV4-2 | NA | 15 | TGTGCCAGCAGCCACGAACTAGCGGCCCCCTACGAGCAGTACTTC | CASSHELAAPYEQYF
NA | TRBJ2-1 | TRBV19 | NA | 14 | TGTGCCAGTACGAGCGGGTACTCCTACAATGAGCAGTTCTTC | CASTSGYSYNEQFF
NA | TRBJ1-4 | TRBV5-1 | NA | 14 | TGCGCCAGCAGCTTGGACCTCCAGGGCGAAAAACTGTTTTTT | CASSLDLQGEKLFF
TRBD1 | TRBJ1-4 | TRBV13 | NA | 13 | TGTGCCAGCAGCCGGCAGGGGGGTGAAAAACTGTTTTTT | CASSRQGGEKLFF
NA | TRBJ1-1 | TRBV19 | few | 12 | TGTGCCAGGACTGTACATGACACTGAAGCTTTCTTT | CARTVHDTEAFF
TRBD1 | TRBJ1-5 | TRBV6-1 | NA | 15 | TGTGCCAGCAGTGGAAGGACAGGGGGCCATCAGCCCCAGCATTTT | CASSGRTGGHQPQHF
TRBD1 | TRBJ2-1 | TRBV18 | once | 15 | TGTGCCAGCTCACTGGACAGGGGGGCCTACAATGAGCAGTTCTTC | CASSLDRGAYNEQFF
NA | TRBJ2-1 | TRBV7-9 | NA | 15 | TGTGCCAGCAGCCATAGCGTGAGCGCCTACAATGAGCAGTTCTTC | CASSHSVSAYNEQFF
NA | TRBJ1-1 | TRBV10-2 | NA | 16 | TGCGCCAGCAGCCTGACAGGTCAAGGTCTTAGGACTGAAGCTTTCTTT | CASSLTGQGLRTEAFF
NA | TRBJ2-3 | TRBV6-1 | NA | 14 | TGTGCCAGCACTAACAGCTATAGCACAGATACGCAGTATTTT | CASTNSYSTDTQYF
TRBD1 | TRBJ1-4 | TRBV5-6 | NA | 19 | TGTGCCAGCAGCTCCGTCCGGGACAGGGGGCTAATGACTAATGAAAAACTGTTTTTT | CASSSVRDRGLMTNEKLFF
NA | TRBJ2-2 | TRBV6-1 | NA | 11 | TGTGCCAGCCTTTACACCGGGGAGCTGTTTTTT | CASLYTGELFF
TRBD2 | TRBJ2-3 | TRBV5-1 | NA | 16 | TGCGCCAGCAGCTTAGGGACTAGCGGAAGCACAGATACGCAGTATTTT | CASSLGTSGSTDTQYF
NA | TRBJ2-7 | TRBV6-1 | NA | 16 | TGTGCCAGCAGTGAAAATCAGGGCGGGATCTCCTACGAGCAGTACTTC | CASSENQGGISYEQYF
NA | TRBJ2-2 | TRBV6-5 | NA | 15 | TGTGCCAGCAGTTCCTTTCTAGGAAACACCGGGGAGCTGTTTTTT | CASSSFLGNTGELFF
NA | TRBJ1-1 | TRBV6-5 | NA | 12 | TGTGCCAGCTTCAGGGGTGCTACTGAAGCTTTCTTT | CASFRGATEAFF
TRBD1 | TRBJ2-1 | TRBV4-1 | NA | 14 | TGCGCCAGCAGCCAAGGGGACAGGGCGAATGAGCAGTTCTTC | CASSQGDRANEQFF
NA | TRBJ2-7 | TRBV28 | once | 14 | TGTGCCAGCAGTTTAGGGACTGAATACTACGAGCAGTACTTC | CASSLGTEYYEQYF
NA | TRBJ2-7 | TRBV5-1 | NA | 13 | TGCGCCAGCAGCTTGTACAGGGAACACGAGCAGTACTTC | CASSLYREHEQYF
TRBD1 | TRBJ2-5 | TRBV2 | NA | 13 | TGTGCCAGCAGTAGAGGGGGCGGGGAGACCCAGTACTTC | CASSRGGGETQYF
NA | TRBJ2-6 | TRBV6-5 | NA | 14 | TGTGCCAGCAGTTACATGGCCGGGGCCAACGTCCTGACTTTC | CASSYMAGANVLTF
NA | TRBJ1-3 | TRBV28 | NA | 12 | TGTGCCAGCAGTCCCCAGGCGCACACCATATATTTT | CASSPQAHTIYF
NA | TRBJ1-3 | TRBV28 | once | 17 | TGTGCCAGCAGTTTATATTTAGGTAGGGGCTCTGGAAACACCATATATTTT | CASSLYLGRGSGNTIYF
NA | TRBJ1-3 | TRBV28 | NA | 16 | TGTGCCAGCAGTTGGCAAACCGGGAGTATCGGGAACACCATATATTTT | CASSWQTGSIGNTIYF
TRBD2 | TRBJ2-2 | TRBV6-8 | NA | 19 | TGTGCCAGCAGTACCCCTGGAGCGGGAGGGCGGACAATGCTCGGGGAGCTGTTTTTT | CASSTPGAGGRTMLGELFF